One T cell receptor beta chain is described in this entry. Amplification targeted TCR beta CDR3 regions from RNA transcripts. The HTBI set primed first-round TCR CDR3 RT-PCR. A single record per CDR3 protein comes from TCRdb applying MiXCR to the multiplex PCR reads. The sample carries around 800,000 distinct CDR3 sequences, over 35% recorded once. The data belong to a study of T cells in Graves' hyperthyroidism and ophthalmopathy. The CDR3 totals 14 residues. The V end was cut by 0 bases, the J end by 7 bases, with 13 bases between. Germline values: CDR1 LNHNV, CDR2 YYDKDF (reference sequence). The TCR was taken from a man between 18 and 29 years old with Graves' hyperthyroidism. Sequenced material: blood. The chain carries TRBV15 and TRBJ2-7; D ambiguous. The CDR3 is CATSRDRAVREQYF. In nucleotides, the CDR3 is TGTGCCACCAGCAGAGATCGGGCAGTCCGAGAGCAGTACTTC.